The next 32 T cell receptor beta chains were all read from a single sample in a study of cytomegalovirus exposure and HLA in healthy donors. The PCR contained 60 Vbeta and 13 Jbeta primers. Some clones are missing from TCRdb's copy, which holds only in-frame ones; the method was immunoSEQ multiplex PCR. The profile shows over 100,000 clones, about 83% of them singletons. Sequenced sample: PBMCs. The receptors originated from a female donor in good health and CMV-seronegative.

This clone was detected once. The V and J genes are TRBV5-1 and TRBJ2-7, with D unresolved. The CDR3 runs 16 residues. Germline-derived CDR1 and CDR2 are SGHRS and YFSETQ. V was pared by 0 bases and J by 2 bases, with 15 bases between. The CDR3 protein is CASSLDGQSFAYEQYF. The CDR3 DNA sequence: TGCGCCAGCAGCTTGGATGGTCAGTCGTTTGCCTACGAGCAGTACTTC.

The rearrangement uses TRBV9 and TRBJ1-3; D uncertain. Trimming pared 0 bases from V and 2 bases from J, leaving 12 bases between. The CDR3 contains 16 residues. Germline CDR1 and CDR2: SGDLS and YYNGEE. The chain's CDR3 is CASSVEPGQTGNTIYF. The CDR3 nucleotides read TGTGCCAGCAGCGTAGAGCCGGGTCAAACTGGAAACACCATATATTTT.

Written as DNA, the CDR3 is TGTGCCAGCAGCTTGGAAGGGGTTAGCGGGGGGTCTTCAGATACGCAGTATTTT. Amino acids: CASSLEGVSGGSSDTQYF. This chain links TRBV5-4 with TRBJ2-3; 10 nucleotides match TRBD2. V was clipped by 0 bases and J by 4 bases; unmatched bases: 11. This CDR3 is built from 18 residues. CDR1 is SGHNT, CDR2 YYREEE, per germline (reference sequence).

This clone was found a few times. This chain joins TRBV6-5 and TRBJ1-1, with 7 nucleotides matching TRBD1. V dropped 6 bases and J dropped 6; count of bases not matched to a gene: 10. The CDR3 is 14 amino acids. Per the germline V gene, CDR1 is MNHEY and CDR2 is SVGAGI. The CDR3 sequence: CASSPYRTGAEAFF. The CDR3 DNA follows: TGTGCCAGCAGCCCTTACCGGACAGGCGCTGAAGCTTTCTTT.

CDR3 coding DNA: TGCGCCAGCAGCCTTGAGCGGGGGAAATCCTACGAGCAGTACTTC. It specifies CASSLERGKSYEQYF. The rearrangement links TRBV4-3 to TRBJ2-7; 8 bases match TRBD2. The CDR3 is 15 residues long. Germline V gene sequence: CDR1 LGHNA, CDR2 YSLEER. V lost 4 bases to trimming and J lost 1 base; unmatched junction nucleotides: 6.

This chain joins TRBV7-9 and TRBJ1-3, with D possibly TRBD1 on 6 matching bases. The CDR3 totals 14 residues. Germline V gene lookup returns CDR1 SEHNR and CDR2 FQNEAQ (reference sequence). The ends were cut back, 6 bases at V and 2 bases at J, with 11 bases in the middle. The CDR3 sequence is CASRERDTGNTIYF. The CDR3 coding sequence is TGTGCCAGCAGGGAGAGGGACACTGGAAACACCATATATTTT.

Turning to this clone: The germline gene is not matched at one end of the junction; a read error may be the cause. The rearrangement uses TRBV30 and TRBJ1-3; no firm D call. Germline values: CDR1 GTSNPN, CDR2 SVGIG (reference sequence). The CDR3 extends over 14 amino acids. The DNA of the CDR3 is TGTGCTTGGAAGGCGGAAAACTCTGGAAACACCATATATTTT. Translation gives CAWKAENSGNTIYF.

This clone was counted between two and nine times. The chain joins TRBV6-1 to TRBJ2-7; TRBD2 matches 14 bases. V shed 5 bases and J 2 bases; nucleotides not matched to a gene: 5. CDR3 size: 16 residues. Germline loops: CDR1 MNHNS, CDR2 SASEGT. The CDR3 sequence: CASSQGLAGGPYEQYF. The CDR3 DNA reads as TGTGCCAGCAGTCAAGGACTAGCGGGGGGACCCTACGAGCAGTACTTC.

This clone was observed a handful of times. The rearrangement joins TRBV4-1 to TRBJ1-1; no firm D call. The ends were cut back, 4 bases at V and 4 bases at J, with 13 bases in the middle. Germline V gene lookup returns CDR1 MGHRA and CDR2 YSYEKL. This CDR3 contains 14 residues. In nucleotides, the CDR3 is TGCGCCAGCAGCCCCTTCTACCGGTCCACTGAAGCTTTCTTT. Translating gives CASSPFYRSTEAFF.

This chain links TRBV5-4 with TRBJ2-5, with D maybe TRBD2 (5 bases). CDR1 is SGHNT and CDR2 is YYREEE in the germline V gene (reference sequence). Between the trimmed V and J ends, which lost 4 bases and 5 bases, there was a span of 12 bases. CDR3 size: 13 residues. As DNA, the CDR3 is TGTGCCAGCAGCCTTAGCGATAGGGAGACCCAGTACTTC. Its protein product is CASSLSDRETQYF. The variable domain in full, with the rest retrieved from reference TRBV5-4 and TRBJ2-5, is ETGVTQSPTHLIKTRGQQVTLRCSSQSGHNTVSWYQQALGQGPQFIFQYYREEENGRGNFPPRFSGLQFPNYSSELNVNALELDDSALYLCASSLSDRETQYFGPGTRLLVL.

The table lists this clone with a few counts. The chain has TRBV10-1 and TRBJ1-1; 7 bases match TRBD1. Germline V CDR1 and CDR2: WNHNN, SYGVQD (reference sequence). The V segment lost 6 bases and the J segment 1 base; nucleotides outside the gene matches: 5. This CDR3 is built from 14 residues. Here the CDR3 DNA reads TGCGCCAGCAGCGCCGGGACAGCGAACACTGAAGCTTTCTTT. Residues: CASSAGTANTEAFF.

This clone was detected only once. The chain uses TRBV7-8 and TRBJ2-1; perhaps TRBD2 as D (7 bases). The CDR3 loop spans 18 amino acids. Trimming pared 1 base from V and 9 bases from J, leaving 25 bases between. CDR1 and CDR2 (germline): SGHVS, FQNEAQ. Here the CDR3 reads CASSLGGGVVVLKREQFF. The CDR3, as DNA: TGTGCCAGCAGCTTAGGAGGGGGGGTGGTTGTTTTGAAGCGTGAGCAGTTCTTC.

The V and J genes are TRBV10-1 and TRBJ2-2; D is ambiguous. Per the germline V gene, CDR1 is WNHNN and CDR2 is SYGVQD (reference sequence). The CDR3 has 14 residues. The germline V and J ends were trimmed by 4 bases and 5 bases, with 11 bases remaining between them. The DNA for the CDR3 is TGCGCCAGCAGTGCTAAGCGAACGACCGGGGAGCTGTTTTTT. It is translated as CASSAKRTTGELFF.

In this sample, this clone turned up once. The rearrangement joins TRBV29-1 to TRBJ1-2; D gene uncertain. Trimming shortened V by 7 bases and J by 8 bases, and 17 bases separated the two germline ends. There are 12 residues in the CDR3. CDR1 SQVTM and CDR2 ANQGSEA come from the germline V gene. CDR3 amino acids: CSAQSTWRGYTF. The CDR3 nucleotides read TGCAGCGCACAATCTACTTGGAGGGGCTACACCTTC.

This clone has only a few counts. This chain links TRBV21-1 with TRBJ1-1; the D segment call TRBD1 is taken from the table without a DNA check. TRBV21-1 is termed a pseudogene. This CDR3 is built from 12 residues. The CDR3 DNA sequence: TGTGCCGGGGCGGGACAGGTAACTGAAGCTTTCTTT. Residues: CAGAGQVTEAFF.

The chain is built from TRBV18 and TRBJ2-2; a weak D match, TRBD2 (6 bases). V lost 5 bases to trimming and J lost 4 bases, with 23 bases between them. Germline V CDR1 and CDR2: KGHSH, LQKENI. The CDR3 runs to 18 residues. CDR3 DNA sequence: TGTGCCAGCTCAGAATTGTTCGGGGGACGGGACCCCACCGGGGAGCTGTTTTTT. Its translation is CASSELFGGRDPTGELFF. The full variable domain, completed using reference TRBV18 and TRBJ2-2, is NAGVMQNPRHLVRRRGQEARLRCSPMKGHSHVYWYRQLPEEGLKFMVYLQKENIIDESGMPKERFSAEFPKEGPSILRIQQVVRGDSAAYFCASSELFGGRDPTGELFFGEGSRLTVL.

This chain joins TRBV5-6 and TRBJ2-7, with 7 bases matching TRBD2. Germline V CDR1 and CDR2: SGHDT, YYEEEE. The V segment lost 1 base and the J segment 5 bases; nucleotides outside the gene matches: 6. The CDR3 extends over 14 amino acids. This CDR3 reads CASSLMWGGNEQYF. The CDR3 DNA reads as TGTGCCAGCAGCTTGATGTGGGGGGGGAACGAGCAGTACTTC.

This clone was found once. The V call is TRBV7-3, the J call TRBJ2-5; maybe TRBD1 (6 bases). V lost 5 bases and J lost 4, with 11 bases in between. The CDR3 totals 13 residues. Germline CDR1 SGHTA, CDR2 FQGTGA. The CDR3 DNA is TGTGCCAGCAGCCTCGGGACACTAGAGACCCAGTACTTC. Amino acid sequence: CASSLGTLETQYF.

V gene TRBV28 combines with J gene TRBJ1-2; D possibly corresponds to TRBD1 (5 bases). CDR3 length: 12 amino acids. The germline V gene has CDR1 MDHEN and CDR2 SYDVKM. Trimming stripped 6 bases from V and 3 bases from J, with 8 bases between. CDR3 sequence (DNA): TGTGCCAGCAGAGCAGGGTACTATGGCTACACCTTC. This sequence encodes CASRAGYYGYTF.

The V and J genes are TRBV2 and TRBJ2-5, with 7 bases matching TRBD1. The germline CDR1 and CDR2 sequences are SNHLY and FYNNEI. The J segment lost 5 bases and the V segment lost 7 bases, leaving 13 bases of the junction unmatched. The CDR3 length is 15 residues. Here the CDR3 reads CASKRDSDYAETQYF. The CDR3 DNA sequence: TGTGCCAGCAAAAGGGACAGCGACTATGCGGAGACCCAGTACTTC.

This chain joins TRBV10-2 and TRBJ2-4, with D unresolved. V lost 4 bases and J 0 bases, leaving 10 bases between the germline ends. There are 15 residues in the CDR3. The germline gives CDR1 WSHSY, CDR2 SAAADI. The CDR3 nucleotides read TGCGCCAGCAGTGGGAGAAGCCTAGCCAAAAACATTCAGTACTTC. It encodes CASSGRSLAKNIQYF.

This rearrangement joins TRBV4-2 to TRBJ2-1; a possible D gene is TRBD2 (6 bases). Germline CDR1 is LGHNA and CDR2 is YNFKEQ. The CDR3 runs to 16 residues. V was shortened by 0 bases and J by 2 bases, with 11 bases between the two germline ends. In DNA, the CDR3 is TGTGCCAGCAGCCAAGATGGGGCTAGCGCCTACAATGAGCAGTTCTTC. Translating it yields CASSQDGASAYNEQFF.

The V and J genes are TRBV19 and TRBJ2-1, with 10 bases aligning to TRBD2. This CDR3 has 21 amino acids. CDR1 LNHDA and CDR2 SQIVND come from the germline V gene (reference sequence). Losses at the gene ends were 3 bases for V and 0 bases for J; bases not matched to a gene: 17. CDR3 protein: CASSIAPPASGGNPSYNEQFF. The CDR3 coding sequence is TGTGCCAGTAGTATTGCTCCGCCGGCTAGCGGGGGAAACCCCTCCTACAATGAGCAGTTCTTC.

CDR3 in amino acids: CASSSASGEINGYTF. In DNA, the CDR3 is TGCGCCAGCAGCTCAGCCTCAGGGGAGATCAATGGCTACACCTTC. V gene TRBV5-1 combines with J gene TRBJ1-2; the D gene is possibly TRBD1 (6 bases). With 3 bases removed from V and 6 bases from J, the gap between germline ends came to 18 bases. The CDR3 sequence is 15 residues long. Per germline, CDR1 SGHRS and CDR2 YFSETQ.

The CDR3 nucleotides read TGTGCCAGCAGCCTATCCGGGACAGTGGACTACGAGCAGTACTTC. It translates to CASSLSGTVDYEQYF. The chain joins TRBV5-4 to TRBJ2-5, with 7 bases lining up with TRBD1. The DNA end is more similar to TRBJ2-7, so the J call may be wrong. The length of the CDR3 is 15 residues. The germline gives CDR1 SGHNT, CDR2 YYREEE (reference sequence).

This sequence joins TRBV9 and TRBJ1-6; TRBD1 is a possible D gene (6 bases). This CDR3 contains 15 residues. V shed 4 bases and J shed 6 bases, with 14 bases lying between them. The germline V gene has CDR1 SGDLS and CDR2 YYNGEE. The CDR3 DNA sequence: TGTGCCAGCAGCAATGTGGGGGCTTTTAATTCACCCCTCCACTTT. It translates to CASSNVGAFNSPLHF.

This rearrangement joins TRBV4-2 to TRBJ1-1; D is undetermined. The CDR3 has 13 residues. V was shortened by 1 base and J by 6 bases, with 9 bases between the two germline ends. Germline V gene sequence: CDR1 LGHNA, CDR2 YNFKEQ. CDR3 DNA sequence: TGTGCCAGCAGCCAAGTGTTGACTGCTGAAGCTTTCTTT. Protein sequence: CASSQVLTAEAFF.

This clone showed up just a few times. The rearrangement uses TRBV6-6 and TRBJ1-1; TRBD1 agrees at 7 bases. After removal of 6 bases from V and 0 bases from J, the junction contained 10 bases not matched to a gene. Looked up from germline, CDR1 is MNHNY and CDR2 is SVGAGI (reference sequence). The CDR3 totals 16 residues. This CDR3 is CASSPNGQALNTEAFF. The CDR3 nucleotides are TGTGCCAGCAGCCCAAATGGACAGGCACTGAACACTGAAGCTTTCTTT.

The chain combines TRBV5-1 with TRBJ1-1; TRBD1 is a possible D gene (6 bases). The CDR3 totals 15 residues. Germline V lookup: CDR1 SGHRS, CDR2 YFSETQ. The V end lost 0 bases, the J end lost 2 bases, and 11 bases lay between the germline ends. The CDR3 here is CASSLVGGPNTEAFF. The CDR3 DNA sequence: TGCGCCAGCAGCTTGGTGGGGGGGCCAAACACTGAAGCTTTCTTT.

This clone was seen only a few times. V and J are TRBV5-1 and TRBJ1-2; D remains ambiguous. V was shortened by 0 bases and J by 8 bases, with 11 bases between the two germline ends. The CDR3 has 13 residues. The germline V gene has CDR1 SGHRS and CDR2 YFSETQ. This CDR3 is CASSLDTRLGYTF. CDR3 DNA sequence: TGCGCCAGCAGCTTGGACACCCGTTTGGGCTACACCTTC.

The chain links TRBV9 to TRBJ2-1; 8 nucleotides agree with TRBD2. V gave up 4 bases and J gave up 3 bases; unmatched junction bases: 9. Germline-derived CDR1 and CDR2 are SGDLS and YYNGEE. The CDR3 consists of 16 residues. The CDR3 coding sequence is TGTGCCAGCAGCCCTAGAGGAGCGGGGGACTACAATGAGCAGTTCTTC. This gives the protein CASSPRGAGDYNEQFF.

The rearrangement links TRBV27 to TRBJ2-1; D possibly corresponds to TRBD2 (6 bases). The germline CDR1 and CDR2 sequences are MNHEY and SMNVEV (reference sequence). The CDR3 sequence is 15 residues long. Trimming left V 5 bases short and J 10 bases short, with 21 bases between. In DNA form, the CDR3 reads TGTGCCAGCAGTCGGGACTTAGTGGGGCGAGAAGAGCAGTTCTTC. It encodes CASSRDLVGREEQFF.